A selection of T cell receptor beta chains follows, all from one sample in a study of T cells in Graves' hyperthyroidism and ophthalmopathy. TCRdb re-analysed the multiplex PCR reads in MiXCR, keeping a single row per CDR3 protein. This repertoire shows approximately 690,000 distinct CDR3 sequences, more than 20% found once; its top ten account for under 35%. The sequencing sample was made of blood. The receptors here all came from a man aged 25-40 years with Graves' ophthalmopathy. Both conserved end residues are part of each CDR3. The D gene is left open where the match is weak. Not all rows give a size; the values are once, few, many and, for expanded clones, a class.

v_call: TRBV29-1
d_call: -
clone_size: few
j_call: TRBJ1-1
cdr3_nt: TGCAGCGTTGTGGGGAGCAGATTTGAAGCTTTCTTT
cdr3_aa: CSVVGSRFEAFF

v_call: TRBV6-1
d_call: TRBD1
clone_size: many
j_call: TRBJ1-5
cdr3_nt: TGTGCCAGCAGTGAAGGACAGGGGAGGGCTTATAATCAGCCCCAGCATTTT
cdr3_aa: CASSEGQGRAYNQPQHF

v_call: TRBV7-9
d_call: -
clone_size: -
j_call: TRBJ2-1
cdr3_nt: TGTGCCAGAAGCGTTGACTCCCATGAGCAGTTCTTC
cdr3_aa: CARSVDSHEQFF

v_call: TRBV27
d_call: -
clone_size: few
j_call: TRBJ2-2
cdr3_nt: TGTGCCAGCAGTTCTCTAGTGAACACCGGGGAGCTGTTTTTT
cdr3_aa: CASSSLVNTGELFF

v_call: TRBV29-1
d_call: TRBD1
clone_size: once
j_call: TRBJ2-2
cdr3_nt: TGCAGCGTTGAAGTATGGGACAGTAACACCGGGGAGCTGTTTTTT
cdr3_aa: CSVEVWDSNTGELFF

v_call: TRBV28
d_call: -
clone_size: -
j_call: TRBJ2-1
cdr3_nt: TGTGCCAGCACCCGGGGGCCGAATTACAATGAGCAGCTCTTC
cdr3_aa: CASTRGPNYNEQLF

v_call: TRBV6-2/TRBV6-3
d_call: TRBD1
clone_size: few
j_call: TRBJ1-1
cdr3_nt: TGTGCCAGCAGTTACCCGGCAGGGGGGTTGAACACTGAAGCTTTCTTT
cdr3_aa: CASSYPAGGLNTEAFF

v_call: TRBV28
d_call: -
clone_size: -
j_call: TRBJ1-1
cdr3_nt: TGTGCCAGCAGTTTCGGGGGGCCCGGAGCTTTCTTT
cdr3_aa: CASSFGGPGAFF

v_call: TRBV6-1
d_call: -
clone_size: few
j_call: TRBJ2-3
cdr3_nt: TGTGCCAGCAGTGCACGGGACCCCAGCACAGATACGCAGTATTTT
cdr3_aa: CASSARDPSTDTQYF

v_call: TRBV7-9
d_call: -
clone_size: -
j_call: TRBJ2-2
cdr3_nt: TGTGCCAGCAGCTTATTCGACAGTCGGCTGTTTTTT
cdr3_aa: CASSLFDSRLFF

v_call: TRBV6-1
d_call: -
clone_size: many
j_call: TRBJ2-1
cdr3_nt: TGTGCCAGCAGTCGGGGGACCGAGACCTACAATGAGCAGTTCTTC
cdr3_aa: CASSRGTETYNEQFF

v_call: TRBV6-1
d_call: -
clone_size: many
j_call: TRBJ2-7
cdr3_nt: TGTGCCAGCAGGGCGGGACAAGCCTACGAGCAGTACTTC
cdr3_aa: CASRAGQAYEQYF

v_call: TRBV20-1
d_call: TRBD1
clone_size: many
j_call: TRBJ1-1
cdr3_nt: TGCAGTGCTAGAGAATGGACAGGGAACACTGAAGCTTTCTTT
cdr3_aa: CSAREWTGNTEAFF

v_call: TRBV28
d_call: -
clone_size: -
j_call: TRBJ2-1
cdr3_nt: TGTGCCAGCAGTTCACCGGGACTGGACTTGGGCGAGCAGTTCTTC
cdr3_aa: CASSSPGLDLGEQFF

v_call: TRBV28
d_call: TRBD1
clone_size: many
j_call: TRBJ2-1
cdr3_nt: TGTGCCAGCAGTTTCATTCCGGGACAGGGGTGGTTCTTC
cdr3_aa: CASSFIPGQGWFF

v_call: TRBV7-2
d_call: -
clone_size: many
j_call: TRBJ1-1
cdr3_nt: TGTGCCAGCAGCTTAGGAGTTGCCTCCACTGAAGCTTTCTTT
cdr3_aa: CASSLGVASTEAFF

v_call: TRBV28
d_call: -
clone_size: many
j_call: TRBJ2-2
cdr3_nt: TGTGCCAGCAGTTTCGCCACCGTAAACACCGGGGAGCTGTTTTTT
cdr3_aa: CASSFATVNTGELFF

v_call: TRBV12-3/TRBV12-4
d_call: -
clone_size: -
j_call: TRBJ2-3
cdr3_nt: TGTGCCAGCAGTCCATCCCCCTCCATCACAGATACGCAGTATTTT
cdr3_aa: CASSPSPSITDTQYF

v_call: TRBV29-1
d_call: -
clone_size: -
j_call: TRBJ2-1
cdr3_nt: TGCAGCGTTGGGGGTCAAGGCAACTTTCTTAGCTCCTACAATGAGCAGTTCTTC
cdr3_aa: CSVGGQGNFLSSYNEQFF

v_call: TRBV28
d_call: -
clone_size: -
j_call: TRBJ2-5
cdr3_nt: TGTGCCAGCAGTGGTGGGGCAGAAACACAAGAGACCCAGTACTTC
cdr3_aa: CASSGGAETQETQYF

v_call: TRBV10-1
d_call: -
clone_size: -
j_call: TRBJ2-5
cdr3_nt: TGCGCCAGCAGTGAGTCGAACCAAGAGACCCAGTACTTC
cdr3_aa: CASSESNQETQYF

v_call: TRBV28
d_call: -
clone_size: many
j_call: TRBJ2-7
cdr3_nt: TGTGCCAGCAGTTCGACAGGACCCTACGAGCAGTACTTC
cdr3_aa: CASSSTGPYEQYF

v_call: TRBV10-2
d_call: -
clone_size: few
j_call: TRBJ2-5
cdr3_nt: TGCGCCAGCAGTGAGACTAGCGAGACCCAGTACTTC
cdr3_aa: CASSETSETQYF

v_call: TRBV9
d_call: -
clone_size: -
j_call: TRBJ2-7
cdr3_nt: TGTGCCAGCAGCGAAGGGCAGGGCGTTTTCTACGAGCAGTACTTC
cdr3_aa: CASSEGQGVFYEQYF

v_call: TRBV12-3/TRBV12-4
d_call: TRBD1
clone_size: many
j_call: TRBJ1-5
cdr3_nt: TGTGCCAGCAGTTTGGGACAGAATAGCAATCAGCCCCAGCATTTT
cdr3_aa: CASSLGQNSNQPQHF

v_call: TRBV24-1
d_call: -
clone_size: -
j_call: TRBJ2-5
cdr3_nt: TGTGCCACCAGTGAAGCAGGGTTGGGGACCCAGTACTTC
cdr3_aa: CATSEAGLGTQYF

v_call: TRBV28
d_call: -
clone_size: many
j_call: TRBJ1-2
cdr3_nt: TGTGCCAGCAGGACAACGGAGGGGGGCTATGGCTACACCTTC
cdr3_aa: CASRTTEGGYGYTF

v_call: TRBV30
d_call: TRBD2
clone_size: -
j_call: TRBJ2-1
cdr3_nt: TGTGCCGCTCCCGGGACTAGCGGGAGGGCCAACAATGAGCAGTTCTTC
cdr3_aa: CAAPGTSGRANNEQFF

v_call: TRBV5-5
d_call: -
clone_size: -
j_call: TRBJ2-7
cdr3_nt: TGTGCCAGCAGCTTGGCCGGGGGACAGCGCATCTACGAGCAGTACTTC
cdr3_aa: CASSLAGGQRIYEQYF

v_call: TRBV18
d_call: TRBD2
clone_size: -
j_call: TRBJ2-1
cdr3_nt: TGTGCCAGCTCACCCGTTACCGGGACTAGCCCTAATGAGCAGTTCTTC
cdr3_aa: CASSPVTGTSPNEQFF

v_call: TRBV19
d_call: TRBD2
clone_size: -
j_call: TRBJ2-2
cdr3_nt: TGTGCCAGTAGTATGCGGCTAGCGGGAGGGCCGGTGGTTCGAACCGGGGAGCTGTTTTTT
cdr3_aa: CASSMRLAGGPVVRTGELFF

v_call: TRBV5-1
d_call: TRBD2
clone_size: many
j_call: TRBJ2-1
cdr3_nt: TGCGCCAGCAGCTTAGGGACTAGCGGGAGTGTGAATGAGCAGTTCTTC
cdr3_aa: CASSLGTSGSVNEQFF

v_call: TRBV10-1
d_call: TRBD2
clone_size: -
j_call: TRBJ2-1
cdr3_nt: TGCGCCAGCAGTGGTAGCGGGAGCTCGCACAATGAGCAGTTCTTC
cdr3_aa: CASSGSGSSHNEQFF

v_call: TRBV5-1
d_call: TRBD1
clone_size: many
j_call: TRBJ1-4
cdr3_nt: TGCGCCAGCAGCTTGACAGGGGGCGTCGGTGAAAAACTGTTTTTT
cdr3_aa: CASSLTGGVGEKLFF

v_call: TRBV6-1
d_call: -
clone_size: -
j_call: TRBJ2-5
cdr3_nt: TGTGCCAGCAGACGATCGGACAGAAAATCCGTGGACCAGTACTTC
cdr3_aa: CASRRSDRKSVDQYF

v_call: TRBV11-2
d_call: -
clone_size: few
j_call: TRBJ2-4
cdr3_nt: TGTGCCAGCAGGCCTGAGGGGACCCTTACCAAAAACATTCAGTACTTC
cdr3_aa: CASRPEGTLTKNIQYF

v_call: TRBV20-1
d_call: TRBD1
clone_size: few
j_call: TRBJ1-2
cdr3_nt: TGCAGTGCGTGGACAGGTGGGGTTTATGGCTACACCTTC
cdr3_aa: CSAWTGGVYGYTF

v_call: TRBV5-1
d_call: -
clone_size: -
j_call: TRBJ2-7
cdr3_nt: TGCGCCAGCAGCTCCCCAGGGGCCTCCTACGAGCAGTACTTC
cdr3_aa: CASSSPGASYEQYF

v_call: TRBV5-8
d_call: TRBD2
clone_size: many
j_call: TRBJ2-7
cdr3_nt: TGTGCCAGCAGCCGCGGACTAGCCTCCACCCCCTCCGAGCAGTACTTC
cdr3_aa: CASSRGLASTPSEQYF

v_call: TRBV7-2
d_call: TRBD2
clone_size: -
j_call: TRBJ2-3
cdr3_nt: TGTGCCAGCAGCTGGGGACTAGCGGGAGGCAGCACAGATACGCAGTATTTT
cdr3_aa: CASSWGLAGGSTDTQYF

v_call: TRBV7-3
d_call: -
clone_size: -
j_call: TRBJ2-5
cdr3_nt: TGTGCCAGCTCCCTAAGGGGCGGGCGAGAGACCCAGTACTTC
cdr3_aa: CASSLRGGRETQYF

v_call: TRBV6-2/TRBV6-3
d_call: -
clone_size: many
j_call: TRBJ1-1
cdr3_nt: TGTGCCAGCAGTTTTTCAGGGAACACTGAAGCTTTCTTT
cdr3_aa: CASSFSGNTEAFF

v_call: TRBV6-1
d_call: -
clone_size: once
j_call: TRBJ2-1
cdr3_nt: TGTGCCAGCAGTGTGGAGCCAACCTACAATGAGCAGTTCTTC
cdr3_aa: CASSVEPTYNEQFF